The 29 T cell receptor beta chains in this list originate from one sample, sequenced in a study of cytomegalovirus exposure and HLA in healthy donors. This PCR relied on a set of 60 Vbeta primers and 13 Jbeta primers. TCRdb's table, derived via immunoSEQ multiplex PCR, lists solely in-frame clones and lacks some. The data contain 150,000 to 200,000 clones, roughly 77% of them seen just once; the ten biggest clones take up 0.39%. What was sequenced was PBMCs. These receptors originate from a male donor in good health and CMV-seropositive.

The V gene is TRBV6-6, the J gene TRBJ1-6, with 8 bases aligning to TRBD1. The CDR3 totals 16 residues. Losses at the gene ends were 6 bases for V and 7 bases for J; bases not matched to a gene: 11. The germline V gene has CDR1 MNHNY and CDR2 SVGAGI (reference sequence). The CDR3 loop is CASSHVRTGLNSPLHF. The CDR3 region has the DNA TGTGCCAGCAGCCATGTGCGGACAGGGTTAAATTCACCCCTCCACTTT.

Comments on this clone: One end of the junction does not line up with germline, which may come from a read error. The V gene is TRBV7-8, the J gene TRBJ1-2; the D gene is possibly TRBD1 (6 bases). Germline assignment: CDR1 SGHVS and CDR2 FQNEAQ. The CDR3 loop spans 13 amino acids. The CDR3 region is CACSPRQVWGYTF. The CDR3 DNA follows: TGTGCCTGCAGCCCCCGACAGGTGTGGGGCTACACCTTC.

This clone has just one count. The chain joins TRBV14 to TRBJ2-1, with D tentatively TRBD2 (6 bases). This CDR3 region has 15 residues. Germline CDR1 and CDR2: SGHDN and FVKESK. Trimming pared 1 base from V and 10 bases from J, leaving 17 bases between. The CDR3 here is CASSQGTTRSFEQFF. The CDR3 nucleotides are TGTGCCAGCAGCCAAGGGACGACTAGAAGTTTCGAGCAGTTCTTC.

The chain joins TRBV11-3 to TRBJ2-3; D possibly corresponds to TRBD1 (6 bases). The ends were cut back, 4 bases at V and 1 base at J, with 9 bases in the middle. The CDR3 covers 14 residues. Germline-derived CDR1 and CDR2 are SGHNT and YENEEA. The CDR3 sequence: CASSSRGGTDTQYF. The CDR3 region has the DNA TGTGCCAGCAGCTCCAGGGGAGGCACAGATACGCAGTATTTT.

J is TRBJ1-2 and V is TRBV11-2; 7 bases align to TRBD1. CDR3 length: 13 amino acids. The J segment lost 8 bases and the V segment lost 3 bases, leaving 6 bases of the junction unmatched. The germline CDR1 and CDR2 sequences are SGHAT and FQNNGV. In DNA, the CDR3 is TGTGCCAGCAGCTTGGACAGGCATCAAGGCTACACCTTC. Residues: CASSLDRHQGYTF.

The chain links TRBV7-9 to TRBJ2-2, with 7 bases matching TRBD1. V dropped 4 bases and J dropped 0; count of bases not matched to a gene: 5. CDR3 size: 16 residues. Per germline, CDR1 SEHNR and CDR2 FQNEAQ (reference sequence). CDR3 DNA: TGTGCCAGCAGCTCACAGGGGCCGCCGAACACCGGGGAGCTGTTTTTT. Its translation is CASSSQGPPNTGELFF.

This CDR3 reads CASSLDGQVTEAFF. In nucleotides, the CDR3 is TGTGCCAGCAGCTTAGATGGACAGGTCACTGAAGCTTTCTTT. The chain links TRBV11-3 to TRBJ1-1; 7 bases are shared with TRBD1. The CDR3 loop spans 14 amino acids. Germline V gene lookup returns CDR1 SGHNT and CDR2 YENEEA. The trim removed 0 bases at V and 4 bases at J, leaving 2 bases unmatched.

V gene TRBV5-1 combines with J gene TRBJ2-3, with TRBD2 matching over 8 bases. V lost 2 bases to trimming and J lost 0 bases; unmatched junction nucleotides: 8. Germline CDR1 and CDR2: SGHRS and YFSETQ. The CDR3 sequence is 17 residues long. This CDR3 is CASSFNSAGGSTDTQYF. In DNA form, the CDR3 reads TGCGCCAGCAGCTTCAACAGCGCGGGGGGCAGCACAGATACGCAGTATTTT.

As to this clone: At the DNA level, this CDR3 is encoded by other sequences in the same sample as well. The chain employs TRBV5-1 and TRBJ2-7; D ambiguous. Trimming took off 1 base at V and 0 bases at J, with 8 bases between the two ends. CDR1 SGHRS and CDR2 YFSETQ come from the germline V gene. CDR3 length equals 14 residues. CDR3: CASSLSGSSYEQYF. The DNA of the CDR3 is TGCGCCAGCAGCTTGAGTGGCAGCTCCTACGAGCAGTACTTC.

This chain uses TRBV5-8 with TRBJ2-5; 7 nucleotides match TRBD2. The CDR3 covers 16 residues. CDR1 is SGHTS, CDR2 YDEGEE, per germline. Losses at the gene ends were 4 bases for V and 1 base for J; bases not matched to a gene: 10. CDR3 protein: CASSLGVAGFQETQYF. DNA of the CDR3: TGTGCCAGCAGCCTCGGGGTAGCGGGCTTCCAAGAGACCCAGTACTTC.

The chain is built from TRBV10-3 and TRBJ2-5; 8 nucleotides agree with TRBD1. The CDR3 has 17 residues. CDR1 and CDR2 from the germline V gene are ENHRY and SYGVKD. Unmatched junction bases numbered 12, after V lost 6 bases and J lost 0 bases. Here the CDR3 reads CAIRKGQGPLYQETQYF. As DNA, the CDR3 is TGTGCCATCAGGAAAGGACAGGGACCTTTGTACCAAGAGACCCAGTACTTC.

The V gene is TRBV5-1, the J gene TRBJ1-2; D is perhaps TRBD1 (6 bases). The V and J ends lost 0 bases and 7 bases respectively, with 13 bases between them. The CDR3 length is 14 residues. Germline CDR1 SGHRS, CDR2 YFSETQ. This chain's CDR3 is CASSLGPGTSGYTF. The CDR3 DNA reads TGCGCCAGCAGCTTGGGTCCGGGGACAAGTGGCTACACCTTC.

J is TRBJ1-2 and V is TRBV25-1; D call uncertain. The CDR3 is 12 amino acids. Per the germline V gene, CDR1 is MGHDK and CDR2 is SYGVNS. With 2 bases removed from V and 4 bases from J, the gap between germline ends came to 5 bases. The CDR3 DNA follows: TGTGCCAGCAGTGAAGTCGGCTATGGCTACACCTTC. Translating gives CASSEVGYGYTF.

DNA of the CDR3: TGTGCCAGCTCAGGGGCAGTATCCTACGAGCAGTACTTC. As protein: CASSGAVSYEQYF. The chain recombines TRBV18 with TRBJ2-5; D is possibly TRBD1 (5 bases). The tail of the sequence fits TRBJ2-7 better, so the J call may be wrong. Germline CDR1 is KGHSH and CDR2 is LQKENI. The CDR3 extends over 13 amino acids.

The chain has TRBV15 and TRBJ1-2; 9 bases align to TRBD1. J lost 3 bases, V lost 5 bases, and 10 bases had no gene match. The CDR3 covers 16 residues. The germline CDR1 and CDR2 sequences are LNHNV and YYDKDF (reference sequence). CDR3: CATSPLRTGVDYGYTF. Here the CDR3 DNA reads TGTGCCACCAGCCCCCTCAGGACAGGGGTTGACTATGGCTACACCTTC.

The count of this clone is one. The V call is TRBV30, the J call TRBJ1-5; the D gene is possibly TRBD1 (6 bases). The V gene lost 1 base and the J gene lost 7 bases, with 8 bases spanning the gap. The CDR3 contains 12 residues. Germline assignment: CDR1 GTSNPN and CDR2 SVGIG (reference sequence). The CDR3 protein is CAWSAGAQPQHF. The DNA of the CDR3 is TGTGCCTGGAGTGCAGGGGCCCAGCCCCAGCATTTT.

The chain employs TRBV21-1 and TRBJ2-1; the table calls TRBD2, which could not be checked here. TRBV21-1 is listed as a pseudogene. The CDR3 runs to 20 residues. In nucleotides, the CDR3 is TGTGCCAGCAGCAAACCCCATACATGCGGGGGCTCAGGCTCCTACAATGAGCAGTTCTTC. Translating gives CASSKPHTCGGSGSYNEQFF.

J is TRBJ2-1 and V is TRBV7-2; 11 bases match TRBD2. CDR1 and CDR2 from the germline V gene are SGHTA and FQGNSA. Losses at the gene ends were 3 bases for V and 4 bases for J; bases not matched to a gene: 5. The CDR3 has 16 residues. As DNA, the CDR3 is TGTGCCAGCAGCTTCTCTAGCGGGAGGAGTTACAATGAGCAGTTCTTC. Amino acid sequence: CASSFSSGRSYNEQFF. The whole variable domain, remainder taken from reference TRBV7-2 and TRBJ2-1, is GAGVSQSPSNKVTEKGKDVELRCDPISGHTALYWYRQSLGQGLEFLIYFQGNSAPDKSGLPSDRFSAERTGGSVSTLTIQRTQQEDSAVYLCASSFSSGRSYNEQFFGPGTRLTVL.

J is TRBJ2-5 and V is TRBV28; D gene uncertain. The DNA matches TRBJ2-7 better at its end, which makes the J call doubtful. This CDR3 contains 14 residues. From germline, CDR1 is MDHEN and CDR2 SYDVKM. Here the CDR3 reads CASSSPEATYEQYF. CDR3 in DNA: TGTGCCAGCAGTTCCCCCGAGGCAACCTACGAGCAGTACTTC.

This clone was counted only a few times. The rearrangement joins TRBV9 to TRBJ1-2; 9 bases are a match to TRBD1. V lost 2 bases and J lost 0; bases outside the gene matches: 5. CDR3 length equals 16 residues. Germline CDR1 SGDLS, CDR2 YYNGEE. The CDR3, as DNA: TGTGCCAGCAGCGTCGGACAGGGGCCAGCTAACTATGGCTACACCTTC. Protein sequence: CASSVGQGPANYGYTF.

V gene TRBV6-1 combines with J gene TRBJ2-7, with D perhaps matching TRBD2 (7 bases). V was cut by 6 bases and J by 2 bases, with 14 bases left in between. Germline V gene lookup returns CDR1 MNHNS and CDR2 SASEGT. The CDR3 runs to 14 residues. This CDR3 is CASRRGEGTYEQYF. The DNA for the CDR3 is TGTGCCAGCAGGAGGGGGGAGGGGACCTACGAGCAGTACTTC.

The J gene is TRBJ2-3, the V gene TRBV29-1; no clear D gene. This CDR3 has 12 residues. Trimming left V 3 bases short and J 10 bases short, with 14 bases between. Germline assignment: CDR1 SQVTM and CDR2 ANQGSEA. Here the CDR3 reads CSVDAPVDPQYF. Here the CDR3 DNA reads TGCAGCGTTGACGCTCCGGTTGATCCGCAGTATTTT.

The rearrangement joins TRBV6-5 to TRBJ1-1, with a possible D match to TRBD1 (5 bases). Germline CDR1 MNHEY, CDR2 SVGAGI. This CDR3 is built from 14 residues. Trimming shortened V by 10 bases and J by 5 bases, and 20 bases separated the two germline ends. This CDR3 reads CATTRGGFGTEAFF. In DNA, the CDR3 is TGTGCCACCACGAGGGGAGGGTTTGGGACTGAAGCTTTCTTT.

This sequence joins TRBV7-9 and TRBJ2-7, with D possibly being TRBD2 (6 bases). Germline V gives CDR1 SEHNR, CDR2 FQNEAQ (reference sequence). CDR3 length: 14 amino acids. V lost 3 bases, J lost 3 bases, and 12 bases lay in between. CDR3 sequence (DNA): TGTGCCAGCAGCTTTGCGTGGCGGGACTACGAGCAGTACTTC. The encoded protein is CASSFAWRDYEQYF. Using reference TRBV7-9 and TRBJ2-7 for the parts outside the CDR3, the full variable domain is DTGVSQNPRHKITKRGQNVTFRCDPISEHNRLYWYRQTLGQGPEFLTYFQNEAQLEKSRLLSDRFSAERPKGSFSTLEIQRTEQGDSAMYLCASSFAWRDYEQYFGPGTRLTVT.

This rearrangement joins TRBV19 to TRBJ2-1; 7 bases are shared with TRBD1. Unmatched junction bases numbered 6, after V lost 8 bases and J lost 2 bases. CDR1 LNHDA and CDR2 SQIVND come from the germline V gene (reference sequence). CDR3 length: 14 amino acids. CDR3 DNA sequence: TGTGCCAGTCACCTTGGGACAGCCTACAATGAGCAGTTCTTC. Its protein is CASHLGTAYNEQFF.

The chain is built from TRBV28 and TRBJ1-1; D might be TRBD1 (6 bases). Germline-derived CDR1 and CDR2 are MDHEN and SYDVKM. V lost 3 bases and J lost 7, with 15 bases in between. The CDR3 has 14 residues. The CDR3 region is CASSLGSQGGEAFF. Written as DNA, the CDR3 is TGTGCCAGCAGTTTGGGCTCCCAAGGGGGTGAAGCTTTCTTT.

This sequence joins TRBV2 and TRBJ1-2; D uncertain. Trimming left V 7 bases short and J 0 bases short, with 9 bases between. Per germline, CDR1 SNHLY and CDR2 FYNNEI. The CDR3 contains 13 residues. The CDR3 region is CASIREANYGYTF. In DNA form, the CDR3 reads TGTGCCAGCATTAGAGAAGCTAACTATGGCTACACCTTC. Full variable domain (missing parts from reference TRBV2 and TRBJ1-2): EPEVTQTPSHQVTQMGQEVILRCVPISNHLYFYWYRQILGQKVEFLVSFYNNEISEKSEIFDDQFSVERPDGSNFTLKIRSTKLEDSAMYFCASIREANYGYTFGSGTRLTVV.

This clone was detected once. The chain combines TRBV7-3 with TRBJ2-3, with 7 bases lining up with TRBD2. From germline, CDR1 is SGHTA and CDR2 FQGTGA. The length of the CDR3 is 15 residues. V was clipped by 1 base and J by 2 bases; unmatched bases: 3. The CDR3 loop reads CASSLISGYTDTQYF. CDR3 nucleotide sequence: TGTGCCAGCAGCTTAATTAGCGGGTACACAGATACGCAGTATTTT.

The V gene is TRBV11-2, the J gene TRBJ2-7; D may be TRBD2 (5 bases). Trimming pared 5 bases from V and 3 bases from J, leaving 8 bases between. This CDR3 is 12 amino acids long. In germline, CDR1 is SGHAT, CDR2 FQNNGV. Written as DNA, the CDR3 is TGTGCCAGCAGCCTCGGGGTCTACGAGCAGTACTTC. Translation: CASSLGVYEQYF. The variable domain in full, completed from reference TRBV11-2 and TRBJ2-7, reads EAGVAQSPRYKIIEKRQSVAFWCNPISGHATLYWYQQILGQGPKLLIQFQNNGVVDDSQLPKDRFSAERLKGVDSTLKIQPAKLEDSAVYLCASSLGVYEQYFGPGTRLTVT.